This T cell receptor (beta chain) was profiled in a study of T cell responses to AZD1222 COVID-19 vaccine. General observations from the study: Just a handful of AZD1222 recipients were seropositive at baseline. The study reported that nearly half of spike-specific TCRs target unmutated variant regions.

The method was immunoSEQ multiplex PCR; TCRdb's version includes in-frame clones alone and lacks a portion of them. The sample yields 130,000 to 150,000 clones, roughly 89% seen once. On this clone: No antigen is known for it.

Germline assignment: CDR1 SGHRS and CDR2 YFSETQ. The V segment lost 0 bases and the J segment 4 bases; nucleotides outside the gene matches: 7. This CDR3 is 15 amino acids long. Second doses at about 4 or about 12 weeks were pooled. The chain is built from TRBV5-1 and TRBJ2-7; 7 positions agree with TRBD2. The sample in question was peripheral blood, obtained 28 days after the second AZD1222 dose. This TCR was sampled from an adult who received the AZD1222 COVID-19 vaccine. CDR3 sequence: CASSLGAGALYEQYF. DNA of the CDR3: TGCGCCAGCAGCTTGGGTGCGGGAGCCTTGTACGAGCAGTACTTC.